The clone carrying this TCR beta chain has a single count. The record originates from a study of control samples from healthy donors and cancer patients. Clones were read by immunoSEQ multiplex PCR, and TCRdb kept only the in-frame ones, dropping some. Of about 150,000 clones listed, roughly 94% are singletons. This CDR3 is 15 amino acids long. The germline CDR1 and CDR2 sequences are SGHTA and FQGTGA. Deletions cut 5 bases from V and 5 bases from J, with 16 bases between. The clonotype was recovered from a woman in her thirties or forties in good health. Sequencing was performed on blood. The rearrangement joins TRBV7-3 to TRBJ2-1; D perhaps matches TRBD1 (6 bases). CDR3 bases: TGTGCCAGCAGCCCCACAGGGCTGGGAAACAATGAGCAGTTCTTC. It yields the protein CASSPTGLGNNEQFF.